One and the same sample provided the 8 T cell receptor beta chains below, sequenced in a study of chemoradiotherapy in HPV16-positive cancers. The assay was immunoSEQ multiplex PCR, and TCRdb's table has in-frame clones only and misses some. The sample lists 4,500 to 7,000 clones, about 82% occurring once. This specimen was acquired from a patient who underwent chemoradiotherapy. All receptors come from a human donor with HPV-associated anogenital cancer.

This clone was found once. The J gene is TRBJ1-2, the V gene TRBV30, with D possibly being TRBD1 (5 bases). The CDR3 covers 12 residues. Trimming cost V 5 bases and J 3 bases, with 10 bases left between them. Germline values: CDR1 GTSNPN, CDR2 SVGIG (reference sequence). The CDR3 nucleotides are TGTGCCTGGGGGGGTAGTGACTATGGCTACACCTTC. Protein product: CAWGGSDYGYTF.

The chain has TRBV28 and TRBJ1-4; weak D call: TRBD1 (6 bases). The V end was cut by 7 bases, the J end by 14 bases, with 17 bases between. This CDR3 spans 12 amino acids. In germline, CDR1 is MDHEN, CDR2 SYDVKM. Written as DNA, the CDR3 is TGTGCCAGCAATTCCGACAGGTCCCGTCTGTTTTTT. Translated: CASNSDRSRLFF.

The chain has TRBV7-8 and TRBJ1-1; TRBD1 might be the D (6 bases). The germline V and J ends were trimmed by 4 bases and 5 bases, with 17 bases remaining between them. CDR3 length: 15 amino acids. Germline-derived CDR1 and CDR2 are SGHVS and FQNEAQ. The CDR3 here is CASSSLQGRGTEAFF. Written as DNA, the CDR3 is TGTGCCAGCAGCTCCCTGCAGGGAAGGGGGACTGAAGCTTTCTTT.

J is TRBJ2-1 and V is TRBV7-8; 8 bases match TRBD1. CDR3 length: 15 amino acids. Germline CDR1 reads SGHVS; CDR2 reads FQNEAQ. Germline trimming cut 3 bases from V and 8 bases from J; bases unmatched to any gene: 9. The CDR3 reads CASSFPYAQGDEQFF. CDR3 coding DNA: TGTGCCAGCAGCTTCCCTTACGCACAGGGGGATGAGCAGTTCTTC.

This chain uses TRBV6-5 with TRBJ2-3, with 8 bases matching TRBD1. The CDR3 has 15 amino acids. Germline-derived CDR1 and CDR2 are MNHEY and SVGAGI. With V trimmed by 5 bases and J by 7 bases, 11 bases remained unmatched. DNA of the CDR3: TGTGCCAGCAGTCCACAATTGACAGGGGCACATACGCAGTATTTT. Translation gives CASSPQLTGAHTQYF.

The chain carries TRBV11-2 and TRBJ2-7; D is ambiguous. V gave up 4 bases and J gave up 5 bases, with 12 bases separating them. Germline V gene data show CDR1 as SGHAT and CDR2 as FQNNGV. This CDR3 spans 13 amino acids. CDR3: CASSSLKSHEQYV. The CDR3 DNA is TGTGCCAGCAGCTCCTTAAAGAGCCACGAGCAGTACGTC.

The chain carries TRBV11-3 and TRBJ2-5, with D uncertain. Trimming removed 1 base from V and 0 bases from J, with 9 bases in between. Germline V gene sequence: CDR1 SGHNT, CDR2 YENEEA. This CDR3 spans 15 amino acids. The CDR3 here is CASSLAGPDQETQYF. The CDR3 bases are TGTGCCAGCAGCTTAGCCGGGCCTGACCAAGAGACCCAGTACTTC. The variable domain in full, with the rest retrieved from reference TRBV11-3 and TRBJ2-5, is EAGVVQSPRYKIIEKKQPVAFWCNPISGHNTLYWYLQNLGQGPELLIRYENEEAVDDSQLPKDRFSAERLKGVDSTLKIQPAELGDSAVYLCASSLAGPDQETQYFGPGTRLLVL.

The chain recombines TRBV14 with TRBJ1-1; 7 nucleotides match TRBD1. The CDR3 has 16 residues. Germline V gives CDR1 SGHDN, CDR2 FVKESK. V shed 0 bases, J shed 4 bases, and the junction held 8 bases outside the gene matches. The CDR3 is CASSQDFRQGGTEAFF. The CDR3 nucleotides are TGTGCCAGCAGCCAAGATTTCCGACAGGGCGGCACTGAAGCTTTCTTT.